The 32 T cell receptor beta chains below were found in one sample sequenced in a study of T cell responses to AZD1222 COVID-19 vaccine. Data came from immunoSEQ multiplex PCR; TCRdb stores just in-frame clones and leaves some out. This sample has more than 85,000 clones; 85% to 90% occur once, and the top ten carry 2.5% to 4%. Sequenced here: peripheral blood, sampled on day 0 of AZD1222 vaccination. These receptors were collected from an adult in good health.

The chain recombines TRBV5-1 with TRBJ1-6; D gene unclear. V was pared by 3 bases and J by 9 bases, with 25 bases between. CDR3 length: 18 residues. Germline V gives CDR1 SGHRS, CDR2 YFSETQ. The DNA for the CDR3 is TGCGCCAGCAGCTGGGGAGGAGCCCTCGGTAACCGGGGTTCACCCCTCCACTTT. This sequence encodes CASSWGGALGNRGSPLHF.

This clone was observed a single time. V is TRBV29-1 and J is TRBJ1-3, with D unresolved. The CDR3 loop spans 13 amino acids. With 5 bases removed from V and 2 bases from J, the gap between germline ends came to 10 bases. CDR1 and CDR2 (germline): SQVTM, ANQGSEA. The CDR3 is CSVIRATGNTIYF. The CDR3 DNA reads TGCAGCGTTATCCGAGCCACTGGAAACACCATATATTTT.

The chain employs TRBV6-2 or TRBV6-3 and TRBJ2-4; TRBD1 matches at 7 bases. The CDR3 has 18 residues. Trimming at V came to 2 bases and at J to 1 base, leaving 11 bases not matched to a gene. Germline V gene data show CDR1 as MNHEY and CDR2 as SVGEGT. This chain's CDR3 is CASSYPLRQGEAKNIQYF. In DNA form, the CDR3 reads TGTGCCAGCAGTTACCCTCTTCGACAGGGCGAGGCCAAAAACATTCAGTACTTC.

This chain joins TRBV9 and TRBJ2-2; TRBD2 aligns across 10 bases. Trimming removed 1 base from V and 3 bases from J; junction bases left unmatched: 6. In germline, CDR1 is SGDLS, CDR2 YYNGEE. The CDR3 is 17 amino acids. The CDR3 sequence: CASSVQLSGGDTGELFF. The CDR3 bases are TGTGCCAGCAGCGTACAGCTAAGCGGGGGGGACACCGGGGAGCTGTTTTTT.

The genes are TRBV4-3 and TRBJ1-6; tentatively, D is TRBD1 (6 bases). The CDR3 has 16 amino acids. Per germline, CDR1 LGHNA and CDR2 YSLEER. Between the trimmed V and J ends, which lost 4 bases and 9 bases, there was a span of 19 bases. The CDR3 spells CASSRATRGLTSPLHF. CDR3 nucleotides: TGCGCCAGCAGCCGCGCCACCAGGGGCCTTACTTCACCCCTCCACTTT.

CDR3 bases: TGTGCCAGCAGCCCCGGGACTAGCGGGGGGCCCACAGATACGCAGTATTTT. Translated, it gives CASSPGTSGGPTDTQYF. The V gene is TRBV3-1 (or the pseudogene TRBV3-2), the J gene TRBJ2-3, with 15 bases identical to TRBD2. Germline V CDR1 and CDR2: LGHDT, YNNKEL (reference sequence). CDR3 size: 17 residues. Trimming at V came to 4 bases and at J to 2 bases, leaving 4 bases not matched to a gene.

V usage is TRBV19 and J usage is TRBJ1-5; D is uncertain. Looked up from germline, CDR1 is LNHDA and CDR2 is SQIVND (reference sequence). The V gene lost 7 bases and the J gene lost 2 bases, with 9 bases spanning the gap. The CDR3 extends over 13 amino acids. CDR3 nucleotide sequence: TGTGCCAGTACTTACAGAGGCAATCAGCCCCAGCATTTT. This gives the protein CASTYRGNQPQHF.

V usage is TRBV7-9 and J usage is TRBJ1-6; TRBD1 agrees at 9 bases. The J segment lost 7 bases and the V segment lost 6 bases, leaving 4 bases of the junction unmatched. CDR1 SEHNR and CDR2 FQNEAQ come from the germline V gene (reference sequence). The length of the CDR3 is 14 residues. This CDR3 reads CASRGQGGNSPLHF. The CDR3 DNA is TGTGCCAGCAGGGGACAGGGAGGGAATTCACCCCTCCACTTT.

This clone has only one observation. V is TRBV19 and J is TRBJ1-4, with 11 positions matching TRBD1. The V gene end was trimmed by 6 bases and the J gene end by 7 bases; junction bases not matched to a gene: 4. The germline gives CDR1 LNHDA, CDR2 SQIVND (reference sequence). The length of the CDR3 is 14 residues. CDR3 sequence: CASSAGTGGEKLFF. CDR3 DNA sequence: TGTGCCAGTAGCGCCGGGACAGGGGGTGAAAAACTGTTTTTT.

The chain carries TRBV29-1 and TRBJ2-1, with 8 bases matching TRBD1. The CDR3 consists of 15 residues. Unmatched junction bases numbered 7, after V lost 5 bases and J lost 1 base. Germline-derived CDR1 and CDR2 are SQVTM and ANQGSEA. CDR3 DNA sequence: TGCAGCGTTCTCCCGTGGACAGGGTCCTACAATGAGCAGTTCTTC. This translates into CSVLPWTGSYNEQFF.

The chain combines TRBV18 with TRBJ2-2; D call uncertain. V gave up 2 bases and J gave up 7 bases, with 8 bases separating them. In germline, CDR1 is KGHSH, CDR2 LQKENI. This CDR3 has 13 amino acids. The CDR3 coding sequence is TGTGCCAGCTCACCATTAGGGATCGGGGAGCTGTTTTTT. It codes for CASSPLGIGELFF.

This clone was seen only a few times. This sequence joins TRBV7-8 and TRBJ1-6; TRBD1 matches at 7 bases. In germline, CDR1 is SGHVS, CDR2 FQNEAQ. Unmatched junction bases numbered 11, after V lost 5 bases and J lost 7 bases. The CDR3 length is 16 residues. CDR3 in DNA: TGTGCCAGCAGCACCAACAGGGGAAGGAACAATTCACCCCTCCACTTT. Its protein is CASSTNRGRNNSPLHF. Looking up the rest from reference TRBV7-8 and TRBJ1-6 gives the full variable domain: GAGVSQSPRYKVAKRGQDVALRCDPISGHVSLFWYQQALGQGPEFLTYFQNEAQLDKSGLPSDRFFAERPEGSVSTLKIQRTQQEDSAVYLCASSTNRGRNNSPLHFGNGTRLTVT.

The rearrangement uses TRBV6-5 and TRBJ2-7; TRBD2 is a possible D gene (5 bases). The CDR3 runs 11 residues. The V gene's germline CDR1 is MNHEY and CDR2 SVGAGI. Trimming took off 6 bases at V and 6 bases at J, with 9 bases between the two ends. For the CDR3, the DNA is TGTGCCAGCAGCCACGCGGGCGAGCAGTACTTC. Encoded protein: CASSHAGEQYF.

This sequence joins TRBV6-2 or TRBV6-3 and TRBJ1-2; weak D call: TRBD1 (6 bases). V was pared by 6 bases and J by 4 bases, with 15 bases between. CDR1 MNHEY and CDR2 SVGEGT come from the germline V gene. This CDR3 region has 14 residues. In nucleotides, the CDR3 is TGTGCCAGCAGCGACACAGGGTACGGCTATGGCTACACCTTC. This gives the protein CASSDTGYGYGYTF.

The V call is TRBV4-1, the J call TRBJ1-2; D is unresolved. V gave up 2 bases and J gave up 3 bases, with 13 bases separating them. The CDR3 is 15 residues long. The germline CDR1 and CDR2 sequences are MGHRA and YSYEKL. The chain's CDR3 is CASSQWPEEDYGYTF. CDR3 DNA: TGCGCCAGCAGCCAATGGCCTGAGGAGGACTATGGCTACACCTTC.

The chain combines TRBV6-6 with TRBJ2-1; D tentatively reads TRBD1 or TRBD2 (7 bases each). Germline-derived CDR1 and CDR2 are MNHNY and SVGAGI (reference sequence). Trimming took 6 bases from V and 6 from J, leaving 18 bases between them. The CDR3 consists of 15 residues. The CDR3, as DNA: TGTGCCAGCAGGGCCAGGGGGGGCCCCCCCAATGAGCAGTTCTTC. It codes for CASRARGGPPNEQFF.

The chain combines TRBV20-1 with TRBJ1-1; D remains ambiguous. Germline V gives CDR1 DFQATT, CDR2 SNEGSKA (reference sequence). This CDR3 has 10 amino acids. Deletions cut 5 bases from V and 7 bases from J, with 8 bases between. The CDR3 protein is CSAWVVEAFF. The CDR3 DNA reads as TGCAGTGCTTGGGTGGTTGAAGCTTTCTTT.

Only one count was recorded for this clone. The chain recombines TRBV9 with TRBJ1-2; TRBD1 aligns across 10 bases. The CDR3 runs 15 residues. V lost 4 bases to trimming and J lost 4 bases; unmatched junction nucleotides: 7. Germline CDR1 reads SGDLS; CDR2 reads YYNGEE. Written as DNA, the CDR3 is TGTGCCAGCAGCCGACAGGGGGCGGACGCCTATGGCTACACCTTC. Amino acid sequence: CASSRQGADAYGYTF.

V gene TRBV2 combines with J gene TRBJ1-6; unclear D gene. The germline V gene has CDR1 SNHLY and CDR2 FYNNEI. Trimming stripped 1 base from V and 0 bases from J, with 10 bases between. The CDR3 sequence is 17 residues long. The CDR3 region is CASSEVGVYSYNSPLHF. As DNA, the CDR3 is TGTGCCAGCAGTGAAGTTGGGGTGTACTCCTATAATTCACCCCTCCACTTT.

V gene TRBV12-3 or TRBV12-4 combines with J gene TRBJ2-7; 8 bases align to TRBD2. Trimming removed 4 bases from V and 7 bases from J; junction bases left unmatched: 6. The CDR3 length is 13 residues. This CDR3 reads CASSSGGIREQYF. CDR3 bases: TGTGCCAGCAGTTCGGGAGGGATTCGGGAGCAGTACTTC.

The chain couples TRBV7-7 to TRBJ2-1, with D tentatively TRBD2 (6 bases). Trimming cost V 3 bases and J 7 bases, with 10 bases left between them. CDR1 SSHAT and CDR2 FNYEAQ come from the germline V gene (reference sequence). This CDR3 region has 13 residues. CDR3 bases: TGTGCCAGCAGCTTCGGGGGTAGGAATGAGCAGTTCTTC. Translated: CASSFGGRNEQFF.

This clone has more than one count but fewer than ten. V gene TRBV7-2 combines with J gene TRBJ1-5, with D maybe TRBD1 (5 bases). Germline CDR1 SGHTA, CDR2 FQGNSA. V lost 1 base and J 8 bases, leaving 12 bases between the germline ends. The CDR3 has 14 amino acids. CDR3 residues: CASSLEGTFEPQHF. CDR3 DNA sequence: TGTGCCAGCAGCTTAGAAGGGACGTTCGAGCCCCAGCATTTT.

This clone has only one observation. CDR3 bases: TGCGCCAGCAGCTTGTCGCAGGGGAATGAAAAACTGTTTTTT. Its translation: CASSLSQGNEKLFF. The rearrangement joins TRBV5-1 to TRBJ1-4, with a possible D match to TRBD1 (6 bases). V lost 1 base and J 5 bases, leaving 9 bases between the germline ends. There are 14 residues in the CDR3. Germline lookup yields CDR1 SGHRS and CDR2 YFSETQ.

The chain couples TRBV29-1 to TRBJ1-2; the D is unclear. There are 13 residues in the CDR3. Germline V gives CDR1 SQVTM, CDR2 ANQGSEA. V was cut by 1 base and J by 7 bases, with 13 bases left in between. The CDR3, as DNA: TGCAGCGTTGAAGTGGCCTGGTCCAGTGGCTACACCTTC. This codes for CSVEVAWSSGYTF. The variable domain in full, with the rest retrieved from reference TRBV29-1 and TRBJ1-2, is SAVISQKPSRDICQRGTSLTIQCQVDSQVTMMFWYRQQPGQSLTLIATANQGSEATYESGFVIDKFPISRPNLTFSTLTVSNMSPEDSSIYLCSVEVAWSSGYTFGSGTRLTVV.

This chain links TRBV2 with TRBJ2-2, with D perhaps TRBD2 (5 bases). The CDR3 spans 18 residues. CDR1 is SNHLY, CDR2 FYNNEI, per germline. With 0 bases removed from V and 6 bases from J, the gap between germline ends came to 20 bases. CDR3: CASSEALLGAWEPGELFF. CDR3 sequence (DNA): TGTGCCAGCAGTGAAGCGCTTCTGGGAGCCTGGGAGCCCGGGGAGCTGTTTTTT. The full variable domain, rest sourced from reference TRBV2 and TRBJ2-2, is EPEVTQTPSHQVTQMGQEVILRCVPISNHLYFYWYRQILGQKVEFLVSFYNNEISEKSEIFDDQFSVERPDGSNFTLKIRSTKLEDSAMYFCASSEALLGAWEPGELFFGEGSRLTVL.

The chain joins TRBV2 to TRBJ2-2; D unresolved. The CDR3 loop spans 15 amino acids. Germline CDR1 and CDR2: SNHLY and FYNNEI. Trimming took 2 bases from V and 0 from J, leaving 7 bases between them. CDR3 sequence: CASSERAPNTGELFF. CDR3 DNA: TGTGCCAGCAGTGAAAGGGCACCGAACACCGGGGAGCTGTTTTTT.

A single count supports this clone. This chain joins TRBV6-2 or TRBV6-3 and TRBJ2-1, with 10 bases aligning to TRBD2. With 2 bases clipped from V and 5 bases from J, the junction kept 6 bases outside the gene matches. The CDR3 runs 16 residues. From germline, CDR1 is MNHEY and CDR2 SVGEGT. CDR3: CASSYKRGGLDNEQFF. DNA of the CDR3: TGTGCCAGCAGTTACAAGCGGGGGGGCCTAGACAATGAGCAGTTCTTC.

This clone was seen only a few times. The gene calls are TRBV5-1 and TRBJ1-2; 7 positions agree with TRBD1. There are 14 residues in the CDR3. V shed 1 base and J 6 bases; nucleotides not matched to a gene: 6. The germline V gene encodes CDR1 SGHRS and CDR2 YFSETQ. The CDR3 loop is CASSLSVQGDGYTF. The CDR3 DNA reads TGCGCCAGCAGCTTGTCGGTTCAGGGGGATGGCTACACCTTC.

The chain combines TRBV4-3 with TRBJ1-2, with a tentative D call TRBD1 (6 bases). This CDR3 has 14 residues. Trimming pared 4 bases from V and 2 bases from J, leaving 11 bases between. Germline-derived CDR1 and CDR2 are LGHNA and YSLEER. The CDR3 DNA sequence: TGCGCCAGCAGCCGAGAACAGGGAAACTATGGCTACACCTTC. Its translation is CASSREQGNYGYTF.

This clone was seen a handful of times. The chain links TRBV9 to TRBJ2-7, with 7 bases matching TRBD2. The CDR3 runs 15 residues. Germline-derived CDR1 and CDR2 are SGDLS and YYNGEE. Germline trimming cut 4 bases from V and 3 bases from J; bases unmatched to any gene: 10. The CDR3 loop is CASSPHGGVDYEQYF. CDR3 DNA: TGTGCCAGCAGCCCCCATGGGGGGGTGGACTACGAGCAGTACTTC.

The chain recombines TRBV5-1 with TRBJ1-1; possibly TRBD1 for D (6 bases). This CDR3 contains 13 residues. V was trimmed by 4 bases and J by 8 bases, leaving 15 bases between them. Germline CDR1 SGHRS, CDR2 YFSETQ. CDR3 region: CASSTGQRIEAFF. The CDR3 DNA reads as TGCGCCAGCAGCACAGGACAGAGGATCGAAGCTTTCTTT.

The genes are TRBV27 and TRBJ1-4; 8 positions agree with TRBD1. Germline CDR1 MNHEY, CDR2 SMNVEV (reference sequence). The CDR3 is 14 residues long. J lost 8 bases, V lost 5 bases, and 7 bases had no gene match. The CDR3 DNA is TGTGCCAGCAGTCCCCGACAGGGGCGGGAAAAACTGTTTTTT. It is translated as CASSPRQGREKLFF.